Sequencing of this T cell receptor beta chain was carried out in a study of radiation and T cells in renal cell carcinoma. Study-level results: From baseline, blood top tumor clonotypes peaked at 2 weeks post-radiation. Pretreatment tumor biopsies were lacking, so baseline clonotypes are unknown.

Clones were sequenced by immunoSEQ multiplex PCR, and TCRdb holds only the in-frame ones, with some missing. Among tens of thousands of clones listed, just over 85% were seen once. The time point: blood 2 weeks post-SBRT. Treatment noted: 15 Gy SBRT to primary tumor, nephrectomy 4 weeks later. This clone showed up just once. Its antigen is unknown. This material consisted of blood, taken from a patient whose treatment included radiotherapy and nephrectomy. The receptor was derived from a woman aged 45-65 years with renal cell carcinoma.

For the CDR3, the DNA is TGCGCCAGCAGCTTGGAGGGTACTGGAAACACCATATATTTT. This codes for CASSLEGTGNTIYF. The chain carries TRBV5-1 and TRBJ1-3; no reliable D call. Germline V lookup: CDR1 SGHRS, CDR2 YFSETQ. Trimming took off 0 bases at V and 2 bases at J, with 6 bases between the two ends. This CDR3 spans 14 amino acids.